One T cell receptor beta chain is described in this entry. Its matching antigen is unknown. The data are from a study of OX40 agonist ivuxolimab in advanced cancers. About the study: Three individuals attained partial responses, comprising one hepatocellular carcinoma case and two cutaneous melanoma cases.

Overall study results and limits: CD8+ T cells were the subset that, on average, had more expanded clones than CD4+.

The CDR3 contains 14 residues. V lost 5 bases and J lost 6; bases outside the gene matches: 7. From germline, CDR1 is LGHNA and CDR2 YNFKEQ. Patients who had autoimmune disease history or got systemic immunosuppression were left out. This table comes from immunoSEQ multiplex PCR, and its TCRdb copy is limited to in-frame clones, with some not included. The profile covers 30,000 to 50,000 clones, with approximately 90% appearing a single time and 0.5% to 0.65% taken by the ten largest. The chain has TRBV4-2 and TRBJ2-7; 10 bases align to TRBD1. Source: CD4+ or CD8+ T cells sorted from blood, taken in a trial of the OX40 agonist ivuxolimab. The receptor was derived from an adult with an advanced solid tumor such as melanoma, head and neck, liver or kidney cancer. The CDR3 DNA follows: TGTGCCAGCAGCTCCCGGGACAGGGGTGGCGAGCAGTACTTC. This encodes CASSSRDRGGEQYF.